These T cell receptor beta chains were read from a single sample in a study of T cell repertoires in cytomegalovirus infection. TCRdb independently ran MiXCR on the reads; one entry per CDR3 protein. The sample yields hundreds of thousands of distinct CDR3 sequences, approximately 31% seen once. The antigens of these receptors remain unknown. The sample in question was cultured CD8+ T cells from PBMCs, obtained from culture after CMV antigen stimulation. The receptors derive from a human donor in good health (CMV status not recorded). Some clones in this sample may be carry-over from other donors' samples. The CDR3 runs from the conserved cysteine through the conserved F or W. The D gene is left open where the match is weak. The size of a clone is reported for some rows only, either as once, few or many, or as a class for expanded clones.

clone size | D gene | CDR3 length | J gene | V gene | CDR3 protein | CDR3 DNA
few | - | 13 | TRBJ2-5 | TRBV10-2 | CASSESVRETQYF | TGCGCCAGCAGTGAATCAGTCCGGGAGACCCAGTACTTC
- | - | 14 | TRBJ2-4 | TRBV28 | CASSFPEAKNIQYF | TGTGCCAGCAGTTTCCCGGAAGCCAAAAACATTCAGTACTTC
- | TRBD1 | 14 | TRBJ2-1 | TRBV7-2 | CASSRNRGGNEQFF | TGTGCCAGCAGCCGTAACAGGGGTGGTAATGAGCAGTTCTTC
- | - | 17 | TRBJ1-5 | TRBV6-6 | CASSLYSAGTRDQPQHF | TGTGCCAGCAGTCTATATTCGGCCGGGACAAGAGATCAGCCCCAGCATTTT
- | - | 16 | TRBJ1-5 | TRBV6-2/TRBV6-3 | CASSFSTGYSNQPQHF | TGTGCCAGCAGTTTCTCAACAGGGTATAGCAATCAGCCCCAGCATTTT
medium-sized | TRBD1 | 15 | TRBJ1-1 | TRBV7-8 | CASSLIDRANTEAFF | TGTGCCAGCAGCTTAATAGACAGGGCGAACACTGAAGCTTTCTTT
many | - | 13 | TRBJ1-2 | TRBV7-2 | CASSPTGNRGYTF | TGTGCCAGCAGCCCCACAGGGAATCGGGGCTACACCTTC
- | - | 19 | TRBJ2-6 | TRBV6-4 | CASSDYYWSPVSGANVLTF | TGTGCCAGCAGTGACTACTATTGGTCCCCAGTCTCTGGGGCCAACGTCCTGACTTTC
few | - | 14 | TRBJ1-2 | TRBV6-6 | CASTSPGTFDGYTF | TGTGCCAGCACCTCCCCTGGGACATTCGATGGCTACACCTTC
few | - | 15 | TRBJ1-2 | TRBV4-1 | CASSQDKISNYGYTF | TGCGCCAGCAGCCAAGATAAGATTTCTAACTATGGCTACACCTTC
- | TRBD1 | 13 | TRBJ2-1 | TRBV24-1 | CATQDRDWTPQFF | TGTGCCACCCAAGACAGGGATTGGACTCCCCAGTTCTTC
- | - | 15 | TRBJ2-3 | TRBV3-1 | CASSPPTGHTDTQYF | TGTGCCAGCAGCCCTCCCACGGGGCACACAGATACGCAGTATTTT
many | TRBD1 | 16 | TRBJ1-6 | TRBV7-8 | CASSPGGGGHNSPLHF | TGTGCCAGCAGCCCAGGGGGTGGAGGGCATAATTCACCCCTCCACTTT
few | - | 16 | TRBJ2-1 | TRBV4-1 | CASSQESSNTYNEQFF | TGCGCCAGCAGCCAAGAATCGAGCAATACCTACAATGAGCAGTTCTTC
few | TRBD2 | 13 | TRBJ2-3 | TRBV2 | CARRLANTDTQYF | TGTGCCAGGCGACTAGCGAATACAGATACGCAGTATTTT
many | TRBD2 | 14 | TRBJ2-2 | TRBV7-6 | CASRRLAGTGELFF | TGTGCCAGCAGGAGACTAGCGGGGACCGGGGAGCTGTTTTTT
few | - | 14 | TRBJ1-5 | TRBV7-9 | CASSGEGRGQPQHF | TGTGCCAGCAGCGGGGAGGGTCGAGGTCAGCCCCAGCATTTT
few | - | 14 | TRBJ1-2 | TRBV7-2 | CASSLDAANYGYTF | TGTGCCAGCAGCTTAGATGCCGCTAACTATGGCTACACCTTC
once | TRBD2 | 13 | TRBJ2-1 | TRBV27 | CASTWTSGNEQFF | TGTGCCAGCACTTGGACTAGCGGGAATGAGCAGTTCTTC
once | - | 15 | TRBJ2-5 | TRBV6-1 | CASSYRDTRQETQYF | TGTGCCAGCAGTTACCGGGACACTCGCCAAGAGACCCAGTACTTC
- | TRBD2 | 16 | TRBJ2-7 | TRBV4-1 | CASSQALAGTSYEQYF | TGCGCCAGCAGCCAAGCCCTAGCGGGGACGTCCTACGAGCAGTACTTC
- | - | 16 | TRBJ2-2 | TRBV5-4 | CASSLYWKAEAGELFF | TGTGCCAGCAGCTTGTATTGGAAAGCAGAAGCCGGGGAGCTGTTTTTT
- | TRBD1 | 15 | TRBJ1-2 | TRBV27 | CASSAGTGGQYGYTF | TGTGCCAGCAGCGCGGGGACAGGGGGCCAATATGGCTACACCTTC
many | TRBD1 | 20 | TRBJ2-6 | TRBV7-6 | CASSLVVLGQENSGANVLTF | TGTGCCAGCAGCTTAGTTGTTTTGGGACAGGAAAACTCTGGGGCCAACGTCCTGACTTTC
few | - | 14 | TRBJ1-1 | TRBV11-2 | CASSLVLTNTEAFF | TGTGCCAGCAGCTTAGTCCTGACGAACACTGAAGCTTTCTTT
- | - | 16 | TRBJ2-1 | TRBV6-2/TRBV6-3 | CASSYSMGGSYNEQFF | TGTGCCAGCAGTTACTCGATGGGGGGCTCCTACAATGAGCAGTTCTTC
- | TRBD1 | 15 | TRBJ1-3 | TRBV7-2 | CASFGTGGFLNTIYF | TGTGCCAGTTTCGGGACAGGGGGCTTTCTAAACACCATATATTTT
- | - | 15 | TRBJ2-3 | TRBV25-1 | CATSEGRASTDTQYF | TGTGCCACCTCGGAGGGCAGGGCTAGCACAGATACGCAGTATTTT
once | TRBD1 | 13 | TRBJ1-1 | TRBV19 | CASSDRDQAEAFF | TGTGCCAGTAGCGACAGGGACCAGGCTGAAGCTTTCTTT
- | - | 16 | TRBJ1-5 | TRBV6-1 | CASSLSRDGGNQPQHF | TGTGCCAGCAGCCTTTCCCGGGACGGAGGCAATCAGCCCCAGCATTTT
few | - | 18 | TRBJ2-1 | TRBV20-1 | CSANHPYTPSSGYNEQFF | TGCAGTGCTAACCACCCATATACTCCTAGCAGTGGCTACAATGAGCAGTTCTTC
- | - | 15 | TRBJ1-1 | TRBV7-9 | CASSSSSGKNTEAFF | TGTGCCAGCAGCTCTTCTTCTGGGAAGAACACTGAAGCTTTCTTT
many | TRBD1 | 17 | TRBJ1-6 | TRBV7-2 | CASSLDTGGGYNSPLHF | TGTGCCAGCAGCTTAGACACAGGGGGTGGATATAATTCACCCCTCCACTTT
few | TRBD1 | 14 | TRBJ2-2 | TRBV7-6 | CASSQGAQAGELFF | TGTGCCAGCAGCCAGGGGGCCCAGGCCGGGGAGCTGTTTTTT
few | TRBD2 | 15 | TRBJ2-5 | TRBV7-3 | CASSLDGGAVETQYF | TGTGCCAGCAGCTTAGACGGGGGGGCCGTTGAGACCCAGTACTTC
once | - | 12 | TRBJ2-1 | TRBV6-2/TRBV6-3 | CASSGRDSEQFF | TGTGCCAGCAGTGGTCGGGACTCTGAGCAGTTCTTC
many | - | 19 | TRBJ2-6 | TRBV2 | CASTGTNRELDSGANVLTF | TGTGCCAGCACAGGAACCAACAGGGAATTGGACTCTGGGGCCAACGTCCTGACTTTC
- | TRBD1 | 15 | TRBJ2-7 | TRBV5-5 | CASTAAGTGSYEQYF | TGTGCCAGCACCGCCGCGGGGACAGGGTCCTACGAGCAGTACTTC
- | - | 16 | TRBJ2-3 | TRBV12-3/TRBV12-4 | CASSFPGQEDTDTQYF | TGTGCCAGCAGTTTCCCCGGGCAGGAGGACACAGATACGCAGTATTTT
few | - | 15 | TRBJ1-6 | TRBV4-1 | CASSQDSLERSPLHF | TGCGCCAGCAGCCAAGACAGCCTGGAACGTTCACCCCTCCACTTT
few | - | 14 | TRBJ2-3 | TRBV6-6 | CASSGSARGDTQYF | TGTGCCAGCAGTGGGTCGGCGAGGGGAGATACGCAGTATTTT
- | - | 12 | TRBJ2-5 | TRBV4-1 | CASSHPLKTQYF | TGCGCCAGCAGCCATCCTCTAAAAACCCAGTACTTC
- | TRBD1 | 14 | TRBJ1-2 | TRBV28 | CASSLYGQGYGYTF | TGTGCCAGCAGTTTATATGGACAGGGTTATGGCTACACCTTC
few | TRBD1 | 17 | TRBJ2-7 | TRBV28 | CASSPTERTGKSYEQYF | TGTGCCAGCAGCCCAACGGAAAGGACAGGGAAATCCTACGAGCAGTACTTC
few | - | 14 | TRBJ2-1 | TRBV7-4 | CASSHRVMDNEQFF | TGTGCCAGCAGCCACAGGGTAATGGACAATGAGCAGTTCTTC
- | - | 18 | TRBJ2-1 | TRBV7-6 | CASSLAAPGTWVYNEQFF | TGTGCCAGCAGCTTAGCGGCCCCCGGGACATGGGTATACAATGAGCAGTTCTTC
- | - | 14 | TRBJ1-1 | TRBV7-9 | CASNGPWTVLGAFF | TGTGCCAGCAACGGACCGTGGACGGTTCTCGGGGCTTTCTTT
- | - | 15 | TRBJ2-5 | TRBV11-2 | CASSLGAAHQETQYF | TGTGCCAGCAGCTTAGGGGCAGCACACCAAGAGACCCAGTACTTC
many | TRBD1 | 16 | TRBJ1-5 | TRBV15 | CATSRGVTGNNQPQHF | TGTGCCACCAGCAGAGGTGTGACAGGGAACAATCAGCCCCAGCATTTT
few | TRBD1 | 17 | TRBJ2-2 | TRBV19 | CASIRTGAFSVTGELFF | TGTGCCAGTATTCGGACAGGGGCCTTTTCGGTTACCGGGGAGCTGTTTTTT
- | TRBD1 | 12 | TRBJ1-5 | TRBV7-6 | CASSDRGTPQHF | TGTGCCAGCAGCGACAGGGGAACGCCCCAGCATTTT
many | - | 15 | TRBJ1-2 | TRBV7-2 | CASSLELAPNYGYTF | TGTGCCAGCAGCTTAGAGCTTGCGCCAAACTATGGCTACACCTTC
- | TRBD2 | 16 | TRBJ2-1 | TRBV4-2 | CASSQETSGGAYEQFF | TGTGCCAGCAGCCAAGAAACTAGCGGGGGGGCCTATGAGCAGTTCTTC